This paragraph covers one T cell receptor (beta chain) sequence. Its antigen is as yet unknown. The sample is drawn from a study of graft-versus-host responses after intestinal transplantation. Study-wide context: Recipients received multivisceral, liver-intestinal, or isolated intestinal transplants. All recipients got anti-thymocyte globulin induction, then tacrolimus and steroids for approximately 3 years.

The CDR3 sequence is 19 residues long. Deletions cut 3 bases from V and 0 bases from J, with 21 bases between. The germline V gene has CDR1 KGHSH and CDR2 LQKENI. Findings and limits, study-wide: Elevated graft-versus-host to host-versus-graft clonal ratios in allografts were recorded for patients with graft-donor T cell macrochimerism. Peak levels of circulating GvH clones tracked with early post-transplant HvG declines.

Clones were sequenced by immunoSEQ multiplex PCR, and TCRdb holds only the in-frame ones, with some missing. The profile shows tens of thousands of clones, 70% to 90% of them singletons. The sequence came from a human donor who received an intestinal transplant. The sequencing used unstimulated CD8+ T cells sorted from spleen or lymph node cells, collected before intestinal transplant. The chain employs TRBV18 and TRBJ2-1; tentatively, D is TRBD2 (6 bases). The CDR3 sequence is CASSPPSGGAPFSYNEQFF. The CDR3 DNA is TGTGCCAGCTCACCCCCTTCGGGCGGGGCCCCCTTCTCCTACAATGAGCAGTTCTTC.